This is a list of T cell receptor beta chains from one sample in a study of blood T cell repertoires in COVID-19. Some clones are missing from TCRdb's copy, which holds only in-frame ones; the method was immunoSEQ multiplex PCR. Among almost 350,000 clones, around 90% were seen once, and the ten largest hold 3.9%. The sample consisted of peripheral blood. These receptors originate from an older woman with COVID-19, enrolled during active disease. CDR3s include the opening cysteine and the closing phenylalanine or tryptophan. D genes are given only for firm matches. Where a row states a size, it is once, few, many or the class of an expanded clone; other rows omit it.

v_call	j_call	d_call	clone_size	cdr3_length	cdr3_aa	cdr3_nt
TRBV7-3	TRBJ2-3	.	.	15	CASSLSSSLADTQYF	TGTGCCAGCAGCTTAAGTAGTTCTTTAGCAGATACGCAGTATTTT
TRBV5-1	TRBJ2-3	TRBD1	.	16	CASSTWTGYSTDTQYF	TGCGCCAGCAGCACCTGGACAGGATATAGCACAGATACGCAGTATTTT
TRBV25-1	TRBJ1-4	TRBD1	.	15	CASGPLGGAGEKLFF	TGTGCCAGCGGGCCCTTAGGGGGCGCGGGTGAAAAACTGTTTTTT
TRBV2	TRBJ2-7	.	.	11	CASISAAEQYF	TGTGCCAGCATTTCCGCGGCCGAGCAGTACTTC
TRBV5-1	TRBJ1-4	TRBD1	few	15	CASSLEGRGHEKLFF	TGCGCCAGCAGCTTGGAAGGCAGGGGGCATGAAAAACTGTTTTTT
TRBV5-1	TRBJ2-7	.	.	15	CASSLLAGAPYEQYF	TGCGCCAGCAGCTTGTTAGCAGGGGCCCCCTACGAGCAGTACTTC
TRBV11-3	TRBJ1-1	TRBD1	once	14	CASSNGQGDTEAFF	TGTGCCAGCAGCAACGGACAGGGAGACACTGAAGCTTTCTTT
TRBV11-3	TRBJ1-1	TRBD1	.	15	CASSLARQGIPEAFF	TGTGCCAGCAGCCTCGCCCGACAGGGGATCCCTGAAGCTTTCTTT
TRBV28	TRBJ2-7	TRBD1	.	13	CASSGQVPHEQYF	TGTGCCAGCTCGGGACAGGTCCCTCACGAGCAGTACTTC
TRBV7-2	TRBJ1-6	TRBD1	.	18	CASSHWTGESSYNSPLHF	TGTGCCAGCAGCCACTGGACAGGCGAAAGCTCCTATAATTCACCCCTCCACTTT
TRBV11-1	TRBJ1-1	.	few	13	CASRQEMNTEAFF	TGTGCCAGCAGACAGGAGATGAACACTGAAGCTTTCTTT
TRBV6-5	TRBJ1-1	.	.	14	CASSYEMGAPEAFF	TGTGCCAGCAGTTACGAAATGGGGGCACCTGAAGCTTTCTTT
TRBV18	TRBJ1-1	.	.	16	CASSPLRGVRGTEAFF	TGTGCCAGCTCACCTCTCAGGGGTGTTCGGGGCACTGAAGCTTTCTTT
TRBV9	TRBJ1-2	.	.	13	CASSVGSGYGYTF	TGTGCCAGCAGCGTAGGGTCCGGCTATGGCTACACCTTC
TRBV11-2	TRBJ1-4	TRBD1	.	17	CASSYWTGPATNEKLFF	TGTGCCAGCAGTTATTGGACAGGGCCCGCAACTAATGAAAAACTGTTTTTT
TRBV29-1	TRBJ1-3	TRBD1	.	14	CSVWTGLSGNTIYF	TGCAGCGTATGGACAGGCCTCTCTGGAAACACCATATATTTT
TRBV9	TRBJ1-1	TRBD1	once	14	CASSVEGANTEAFF	TGTGCCAGCAGCGTAGAGGGGGCGAACACTGAAGCTTTCTTT
TRBV11-2	TRBJ2-5	TRBD2	.	13	CASSTGGPETQYF	TGTGCCAGCAGTACGGGGGGGCCGGAGACCCAGTACTTC
TRBV7-3	TRBJ2-5	.	once	13	CASSLRAGETQYF	TGTGCCAGCAGCTTACGCGCCGGGGAGACCCAGTACTTC
TRBV3-1/TRBV3-2	TRBJ1-4	.	.	15	CASSLVRGSNEKLFF	TGTGCCAGCAGCCTAGTGCGGGGCTCTAATGAAAAACTGTTTTTT
TRBV24-1	TRBJ2-3	.	.	17	CATSDPGAGVSSDTQYF	TGTGCCACCAGTGACCCCGGGGCAGGGGTCTCTTCGGATACGCAGTATTTT
TRBV19	TRBJ1-2	TRBD1	.	15	CASSEQGAPGYGYTF	TGTGCCAGTAGTGAACAGGGGGCGCCGGGCTATGGCTACACCTTC
TRBV6-5	TRBJ1-1	TRBD1	once	13	CASSWDRGTEAFF	TGTGCCAGCAGTTGGGACAGGGGTACTGAAGCTTTCTTT
TRBV15	TRBJ1-2	.	.	13	CATSRGPYDGYTF	TGTGCCACCAGCAGAGGCCCCTATGATGGCTACACCTTC
TRBV6-5	TRBJ1-3	TRBD1	.	14	CASRRTGVGNTIYF	TGTGCCAGCAGGAGGACAGGGGTGGGAAACACCATATATTTT
TRBV23-1	TRBJ2-2	TRBD1	.	14	CASGRRQGSGELFF	TGCGCCAGCGGGCGGAGACAGGGCTCCGGGGAGCTGTTTTTT
TRBV5-8	TRBJ2-1	.	.	14	CASWDRGSYNEQFF	TGTGCCTCCTGGGATAGGGGGAGTTACAATGAGCAGTTCTTC
TRBV3-1/TRBV3-2	TRBJ1-5	.	.	14	CASSQDMGQLPQHF	TGTGCCAGCAGCCAAGATATGGGGCAGTTGCCCCAGCATTTT
TRBV3-1/TRBV3-2	TRBJ1-3	TRBD1	.	17	CASSHLFRGLSGNTIYF	TGTGCCAGCAGCCACTTGTTCAGGGGGCTATCTGGAAACACCATATATTTT
TRBV29-1	TRBJ1-1	.	.	13	CSVGAGMNTEAFF	TGCAGCGTTGGGGCGGGTATGAACACTGAAGCTTTCTTT
TRBV19	TRBJ2-2	TRBD1	.	17	CASSITGTVRSTGELFF	TGTGCCAGTAGTATAACCGGGACAGTTAGGAGCACCGGGGAGCTGTTTTTT
TRBV7-2	TRBJ1-2	.	.	15	CASSLAWGPDYGYTF	TGTGCCAGCAGCTTAGCATGGGGGCCTGACTATGGCTACACCTTC
TRBV11-2	TRBJ1-1	.	once	14	CASSPLAGNTEAFF	TGTGCCAGCAGCCCCCTAGCAGGGAACACTGAAGCTTTCTTT